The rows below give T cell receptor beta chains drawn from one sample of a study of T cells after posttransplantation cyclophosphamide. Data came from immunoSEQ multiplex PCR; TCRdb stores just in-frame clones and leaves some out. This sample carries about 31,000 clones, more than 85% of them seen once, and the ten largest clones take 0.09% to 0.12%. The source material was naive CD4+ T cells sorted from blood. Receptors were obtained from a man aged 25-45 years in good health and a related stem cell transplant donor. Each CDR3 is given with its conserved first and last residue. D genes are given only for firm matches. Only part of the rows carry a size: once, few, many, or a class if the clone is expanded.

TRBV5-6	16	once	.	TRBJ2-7	TGTGCCAGCAGCTTGGCTCCGTCTACTGAGGCCTACGAGCAGTACTTC	CASSLAPSTEAYEQYF
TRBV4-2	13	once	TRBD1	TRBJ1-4	TGTGCCAGCGGCCGGGACAGGGACGAAAAACTGTTTTTT	CASGRDRDEKLFF
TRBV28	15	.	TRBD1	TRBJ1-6	TGTGCCAGCAGTTCCCCGACAGGGGGCGGTTCACCCCTCCACTTT	CASSSPTGGGSPLHF
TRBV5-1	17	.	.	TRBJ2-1	TGCGCCAGCAGCTGGCGGGTGGGGGCCGCCTCCTACAATGAGCAGTTCTTC	CASSWRVGAASYNEQFF
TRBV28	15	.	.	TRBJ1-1	TGTGCCAGCAGTTTATTTGAGGGAAAGAACACTGAAGCTTTCTTT	CASSLFEGKNTEAFF
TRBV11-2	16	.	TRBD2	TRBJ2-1	TGTGCCAGCAGCTTAGGGACGGGGGGGCCCTACAATGAGCAGTTCTTC	CASSLGTGGPYNEQFF
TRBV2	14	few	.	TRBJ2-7	TGTGCCAGCAGTGAAATTCAGGCCTCCTACGAGCAGTACTTC	CASSEIQASYEQYF
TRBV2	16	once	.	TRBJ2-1	TGTGCCAGCTTAGGTCCGCGGAAAAGCTCCTACAATGAGCAGTTCTTC	CASLGPRKSSYNEQFF
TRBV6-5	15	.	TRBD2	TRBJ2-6	TGTGCCAGCAGCCGCGGGGGTTACGGGGCCAACGTCCTGACTTTC	CASSRGGYGANVLTF
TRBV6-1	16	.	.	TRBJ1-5	TGTGCCAGCAGTGATTTCGGGGGTAGGGGCAATCAGCCCCAGCATTTT	CASSDFGGRGNQPQHF
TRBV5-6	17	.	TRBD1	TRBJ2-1	TGTGCCAGCAGTCGACAAATTACGCCACAGGGGGCCAATGAGCAGTTCTTC	CASSRQITPQGANEQFF
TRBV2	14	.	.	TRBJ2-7	TGTGCCAGCAGTTATCAGGGGGGCTCCTACGAGCAGTACTTC	CASSYQGGSYEQYF
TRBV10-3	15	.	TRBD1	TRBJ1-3	TGTGCCATCAAACCGGGACAGACCCCTGGAAACACCATATATTTT	CAIKPGQTPGNTIYF
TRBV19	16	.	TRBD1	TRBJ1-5	TGTGCCAGTAGTTTCGGACAGGGAGGGAGCAATCAGCCCCAGCATTTT	CASSFGQGGSNQPQHF
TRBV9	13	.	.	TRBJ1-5	TGTGCCAGCAGCGTAGCGGGAGGTCAGCCCCAGCATTTT	CASSVAGGQPQHF
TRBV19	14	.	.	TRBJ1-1	TGTGCCAGTAGTATTGGGGGGGAGAACACTGAAGCTTTCTTT	CASSIGGENTEAFF
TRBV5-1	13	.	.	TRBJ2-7	TGCGCCAGCAGCTTACAGGCCTCCTACGAGCAGTACTTC	CASSLQASYEQYF
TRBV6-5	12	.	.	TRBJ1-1	TGTGCCAGCCCCTGGCTGGACACTGAAGCTTTCTTT	CASPWLDTEAFF
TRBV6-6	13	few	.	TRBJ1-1	TGTGCCAGCAGTTCGACAGGCTTTACTGAAGCTTTCTTT	CASSSTGFTEAFF
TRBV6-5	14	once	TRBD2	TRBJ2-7	TGTGCCAGCAGTTACTCTGCCAGCGGGGGCGAGCAGTACTTC	CASSYSASGGEQYF
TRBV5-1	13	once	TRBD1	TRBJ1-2	TGCGCCAGCAGCAAGCCAGGGGGCGCAGACTACACCTTC	CASSKPGGADYTF
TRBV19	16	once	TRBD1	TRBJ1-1	TGTGCCAGTAGTATTCCGACAGGGGGATTGGGTACTGAAGCTTTCTTT	CASSIPTGGLGTEAFF
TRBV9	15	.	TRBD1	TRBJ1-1	TGTGCCAGCAGCTCCAAGACAGGGGGAGGGTTTGAAGCTTTCTTT	CASSSKTGGGFEAFF
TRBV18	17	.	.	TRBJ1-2	TGTGCCAGCTCACCACCGGGCAGGGCTGCTCCTAACTATGGCTACACCTTC	CASSPPGRAAPNYGYTF
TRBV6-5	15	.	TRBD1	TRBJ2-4	TGTGCCAGCAGTTACTCGTCACAGGGGGCAAACATTCAGTACTTC	CASSYSSQGANIQYF
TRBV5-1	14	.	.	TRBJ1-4	TGCGCCAGCAGCTTGGGAGGGGGGGACGAAAAACTGTTTTTT	CASSLGGGDEKLFF
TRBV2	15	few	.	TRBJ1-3	TGTGCCAGCAGTGAGGGGGCTCACTCTGGAAACACCATATATTTT	CASSEGAHSGNTIYF
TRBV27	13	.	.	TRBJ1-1	TGTGCCAGCACCGGCGGGCCGAACACTGAAGCTTTCTTT	CASTGGPNTEAFF
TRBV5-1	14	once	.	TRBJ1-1	TGCGCCAGCAGCTTGAACAGCATGAACACTGAAGCTTTCTTT	CASSLNSMNTEAFF
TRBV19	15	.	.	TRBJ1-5	TGTGCCAGTAGTATTGACAGGAAGAACGGACAGCCCCAGCATTTT	CASSIDRKNGQPQHF
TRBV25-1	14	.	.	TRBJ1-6	TGTGCCAGCAGGTTGACAGGTTATAATTCACCCCTCCACTTT	CASRLTGYNSPLHF
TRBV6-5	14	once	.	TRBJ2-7	TGTGCCAGCAGTATACAGGGAAAATCCTACGAGCAGTACTTC	CASSIQGKSYEQYF
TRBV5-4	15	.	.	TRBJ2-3	TGTGCCAGCAGCCCCGTAATGGGGCAGGCAGATACGCAGTATTTT	CASSPVMGQADTQYF
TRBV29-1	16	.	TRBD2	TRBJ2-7	TGCAGCGTTCAAAGCGGGACTAGCGGGAGTACCTACGAGCAGTACTTC	CSVQSGTSGSTYEQYF
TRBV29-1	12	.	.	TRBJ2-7	TGCAGCGTTGTTTTCAATAGCTACGAGCAGTACTTC	CSVVFNSYEQYF
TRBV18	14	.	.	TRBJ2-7	TGTGCCAGCTCACCTTCGACAGGACCCTACGAGCAGTACTTC	CASSPSTGPYEQYF
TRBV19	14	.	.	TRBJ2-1	TGTGCCAGTACCGACAGTATAGCTTACAATGAGCAGTTCTTC	CASTDSIAYNEQFF
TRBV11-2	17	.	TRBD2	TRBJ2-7	TGTGCCAGCAGCCGGACTAGCGGGGGCCGCCGGAGGTACGAGCAGTACTTC	CASSRTSGGRRRYEQYF
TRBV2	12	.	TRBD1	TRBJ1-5	TGTGCCAGCAGTGGACAGGGCCAGCCCCAGCATTTT	CASSGQGQPQHF
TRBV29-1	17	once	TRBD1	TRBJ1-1	TGCAGCGTTGAAGGGGACAGGGATAGGAAGGTGCACACTGAAGCTTTCTTT	CSVEGDRDRKVHTEAFF
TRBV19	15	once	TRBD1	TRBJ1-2	TGTGCCAGTAGTGCGACAGGGGGCGCGGACTATGGCTACACCTTC	CASSATGGADYGYTF
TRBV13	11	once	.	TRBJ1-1	TGTGCCAGCAGCACCGGAGGTGAAGCTTTCTTT	CASSTGGEAFF
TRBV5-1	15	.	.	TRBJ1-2	TGCGCCAGCAGCTTGGAGGGAATGATTAGCGATGGCTACACCTTC	CASSLEGMISDGYTF
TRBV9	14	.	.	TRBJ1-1	TGTGCCAGCAGCCAAGCTACAGTGAACACTGAAGCTTTCTTT	CASSQATVNTEAFF
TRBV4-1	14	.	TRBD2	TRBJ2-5	TGCGCCAGCAGCCAGAATCGGGACTACGGGGAGCAGTACTTC	CASSQNRDYGEQYF
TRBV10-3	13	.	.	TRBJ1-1	TGTGCCATTGGGGACACACTGAACACTGAAGCTTTCTTT	CAIGDTLNTEAFF
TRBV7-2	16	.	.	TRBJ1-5	TGTGCCAGCAGCTTAGGCGGGGGTAATAGCAATCAGCCCCAGCATTTT	CASSLGGGNSNQPQHF
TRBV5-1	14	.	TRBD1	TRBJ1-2	TGCGCCAGCAGCCAGGACAGGGCTAACTATGGCTACACCTTC	CASSQDRANYGYTF
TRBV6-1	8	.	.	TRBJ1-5	TGTGTAAATCAGCCCCAGCATTTT	CVNQPQHF
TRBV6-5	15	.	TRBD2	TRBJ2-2	TGTGCCAGCAGTCGGGGCGGGGGAACCACCGGGGAGCTGTTTTTT	CASSRGGGTTGELFF
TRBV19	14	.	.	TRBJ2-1	TGTGCCAGTAGTATCAGACATTCCTACAATGAGCAGTTCTTC	CASSIRHSYNEQFF
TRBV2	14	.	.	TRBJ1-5	TGTGCCAGCAGTGGGACAGCCAGCAATCAGCCCCAGCATTTT	CASSGTASNQPQHF
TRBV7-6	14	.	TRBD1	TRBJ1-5	TGTGCCAGCAGCGCACAGGGGCCAGAGGGGCCCCAGCATTTT	CASSAQGPEGPQHF
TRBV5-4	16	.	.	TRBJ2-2	TGTGCCAGCAGCTTGCAACTAGCTGTGTTCACCGGGGAGCTGTTTTTT	CASSLQLAVFTGELFF
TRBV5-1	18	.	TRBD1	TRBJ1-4	TGCGCCAGCAGCTTGAGGGGGACAGTCGATTCAACTAATGAAAAACTGTTTTTT	CASSLRGTVDSTNEKLFF
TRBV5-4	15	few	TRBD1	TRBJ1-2	TGTGCCAGCAGCTCGCCGACAGGGGGATACTATGGCTACACCTTC	CASSSPTGGYYGYTF
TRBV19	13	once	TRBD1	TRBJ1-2	TGTGCCAGTAGTGTCGGGACAGGCTATGGCTACACCTTC	CASSVGTGYGYTF